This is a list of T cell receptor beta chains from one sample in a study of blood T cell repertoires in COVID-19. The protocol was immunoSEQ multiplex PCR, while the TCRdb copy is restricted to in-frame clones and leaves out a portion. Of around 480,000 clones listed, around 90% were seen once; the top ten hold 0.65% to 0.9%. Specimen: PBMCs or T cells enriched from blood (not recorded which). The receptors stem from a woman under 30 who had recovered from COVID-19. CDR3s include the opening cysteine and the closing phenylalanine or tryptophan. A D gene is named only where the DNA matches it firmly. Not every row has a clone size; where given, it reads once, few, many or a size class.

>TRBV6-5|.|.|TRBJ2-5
CASSPGVDQETQYF
TGTGCCAGCAGCCCCGGGGTGGATCAAGAGACCCAGTACTTC
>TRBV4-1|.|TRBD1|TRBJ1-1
CASASRDRANTEAFF
TGCGCCAGTGCCTCCAGGGACAGGGCGAACACTGAAGCTTTCTTT
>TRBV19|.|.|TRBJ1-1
CASRAGNTEAFF
TGTGCCAGTAGGGCGGGAAACACTGAAGCTTTCTTT
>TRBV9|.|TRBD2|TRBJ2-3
CASTPGLAGADTQYF
TGTGCCAGCACACCTGGACTAGCGGGGGCAGATACGCAGTATTTT
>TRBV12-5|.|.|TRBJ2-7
CASGLKALAGSNRLDEQYF
TGTGCTAGTGGTTTGAAGGCCCTCGCGGGTTCAAACCGCCTGGACGAGCAGTACTTC
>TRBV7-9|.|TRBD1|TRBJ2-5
CASSLGQGAQETQYF
TGTGCCAGCAGCTTAGGACAGGGCGCCCAAGAGACCCAGTACTTC
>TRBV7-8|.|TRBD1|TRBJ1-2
CASSLGTGGYGYTF
TGTGCCAGCAGCTTAGGCACAGGGGGCTATGGCTACACCTTC
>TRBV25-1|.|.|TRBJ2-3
CASSPPDRFRTYF
TGTGCCAGCAGTCCCCCCGACAGGTTCCGGACGTATTTT
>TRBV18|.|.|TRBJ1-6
CASSVSQYNSPLHF
TGTGCCAGCTCAGTATCCCAGTATAATTCACCCCTCCACTTT
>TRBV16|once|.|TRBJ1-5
CASSPGAGNQPQHF
TGTGCCAGCAGCCCAGGGGCCGGTAATCAGCCCCAGCATTTT
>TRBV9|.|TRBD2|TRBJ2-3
CASSVEFRGGGSQEF
TGTGCCAGCAGCGTAGAATTCCGGGGCGGGGGGTCGCAGGAGTTT
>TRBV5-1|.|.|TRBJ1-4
CASSLGGMGAGEKLFF
TGCGCCAGCAGCTTGGGAGGTATGGGGGCAGGTGAAAAACTGTTTTTT
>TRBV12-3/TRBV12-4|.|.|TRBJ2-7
CASSLETVYEQYF
TGTGCCAGCAGTTTAGAAACGGTGTACGAGCAGTACTTC
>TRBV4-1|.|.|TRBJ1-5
CASSQQEGNQPQHF
TGCGCCAGCAGCCAACAAGAGGGAAATCAGCCCCAGCATTTT
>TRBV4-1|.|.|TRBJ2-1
CASSPRTRLNEQFF
TGCGCCAGCAGCCCGCGCACAAGACTTAATGAGCAGTTCTTC
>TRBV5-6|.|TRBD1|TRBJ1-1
CASTYRDRDTEAFF
TGTGCCAGCACCTACCGGGACAGGGACACTGAAGCTTTCTTT
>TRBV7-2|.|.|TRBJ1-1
CASSLTPGYTEAFF
TGTGCCAGCAGCTTAACTCCAGGCTACACTGAAGCTTTCTTT
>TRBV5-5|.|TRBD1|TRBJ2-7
CASSPGQGLYEQYF
TGTGCCAGCAGCCCGGGACAGGGACTCTACGAGCAGTACTTC
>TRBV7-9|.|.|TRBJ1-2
CASTPPANYGYTF
TGTGCCAGCACCCCCCCAGCTAACTATGGCTACACCTTC
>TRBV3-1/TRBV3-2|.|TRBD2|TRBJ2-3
CASSHLQAGGFGATDTQYF
TGTGCCAGCAGCCACCTACAAGCGGGGGGTTTTGGGGCAACAGATACGCAGTATTTT
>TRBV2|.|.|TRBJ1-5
CASSTQGKAQPQHF
TGTGCCAGCAGTACCCAGGGGAAGGCACAGCCCCAGCATTTT
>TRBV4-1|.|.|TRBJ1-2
CASSQDDREVYGYTF
TGCGCCAGCAGCCAAGATGATAGAGAGGTATATGGCTACACCTTC
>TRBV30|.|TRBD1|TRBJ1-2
CAWSASGGQGYNYGYTF
TGTGCCTGGAGTGCTTCGGGGGGACAGGGATATAACTATGGCTACACCTTC
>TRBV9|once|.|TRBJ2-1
CASSVRLEEQFF
TGTGCCAGCAGCGTCCGCTTAGAGGAGCAGTTCTTC
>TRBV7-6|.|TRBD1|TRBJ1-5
CASSLSTGGGSNQPQHF
TGTGCCAGCAGCCTTTCGACAGGGGGCGGTAGCAATCAGCCCCAGCATTTT
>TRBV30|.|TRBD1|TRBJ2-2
CAWSPDRGAGELFF
TGTGCCTGGAGTCCTGACAGGGGCGCCGGGGAGCTGTTTTTT
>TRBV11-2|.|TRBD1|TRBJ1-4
CASSLLTGDNEKLFF
TGTGCCAGCAGCTTGTTGACAGGGGATAATGAAAAACTGTTTTTT
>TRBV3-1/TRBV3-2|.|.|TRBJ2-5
CASSPKGLKQETQYF
TGTGCCAGCAGCCCGAAGGGACTCAAACAAGAGACCCAGTACTTC
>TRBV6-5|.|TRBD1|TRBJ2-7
CASSDRDRDYEQYF
TGTGCCAGCAGCGACCGGGACAGGGACTACGAGCAGTACTTC
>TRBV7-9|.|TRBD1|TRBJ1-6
CASSSINRGKDSPLHF
TGTGCCAGCAGCTCTATAAACAGGGGGAAGGATTCACCCCTCCACTTT
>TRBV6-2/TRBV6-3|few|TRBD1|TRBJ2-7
CASSSYRGRSSYEQYF
TGTGCCAGCAGTTCCTACAGGGGTCGAAGCTCCTACGAGCAGTACTTC
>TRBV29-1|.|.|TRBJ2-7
CSVERVDEQYF
TGCAGCGTTGAGAGGGTCGACGAGCAGTACTTC
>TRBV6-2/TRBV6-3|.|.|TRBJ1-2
CASSYSVEVALYGYTF
TGTGCCAGCAGTTACTCAGTTGAGGTGGCACTTTATGGCTACACCTTC
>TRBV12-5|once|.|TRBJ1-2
CASALQGHGYTF
TGTGCTAGTGCCTTACAGGGTCATGGCTACACCTTC
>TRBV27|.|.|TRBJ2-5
CASSSTLTRGTQYF
TGTGCCAGCAGCTCGACTCTGACCAGGGGGACCCAGTACTTC
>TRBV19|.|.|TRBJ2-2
CASSPPLAGTGELFF
TGTGCCAGTAGCCCCCCGCTGGCGGGAACCGGGGAGCTGTTTTTT
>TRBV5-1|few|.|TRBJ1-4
CASSSTSTGSGEKLFF
TGCGCCAGCAGCTCCACTTCGACTGGTTCCGGTGAAAAACTGTTTTTT
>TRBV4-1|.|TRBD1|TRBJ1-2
CASSQEGGRGTYGYTF
TGCGCCAGCAGCCAAGAAGGAGGCAGGGGGACCTATGGCTACACCTTC
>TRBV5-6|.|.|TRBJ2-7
CASSLGLYGPQGGEQYF
TGTGCCAGCAGCTTGGGACTTTACGGACCTCAGGGGGGCGAGCAGTACTTC
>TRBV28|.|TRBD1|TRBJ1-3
CASVRTGKGNTIYF
TGTGCCAGCGTTCGGACAGGGAAGGGAAACACCATATATTTT
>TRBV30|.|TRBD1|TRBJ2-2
CAWSPSTGYTGELFF
TGTGCCTGGAGTCCTTCGACAGGGTACACCGGGGAGCTGTTTTTT
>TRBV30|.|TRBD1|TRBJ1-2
CAWRKQGQGNWGYTF
TGTGCCTGGCGGAAACAGGGACAGGGGAATTGGGGCTACACCTTC
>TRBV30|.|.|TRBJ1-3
CAWSGTVTGNTIYF
TGTGCCTGGAGTGGGACAGTTACTGGAAACACCATATATTTT
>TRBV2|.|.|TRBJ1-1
CASIRTDPNTEAFF
TGTGCCAGCATCAGGACAGATCCGAACACTGAAGCTTTCTTT
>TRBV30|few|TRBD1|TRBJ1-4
CACQGVTNEKLFF
TGTGCCTGCCAGGGGGTGACGAATGAAAAACTGTTTTTT
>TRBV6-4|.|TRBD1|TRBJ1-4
CASRDFRGRATNEKLFF
TGTGCCAGCAGAGACTTCAGGGGGCGGGCAACTAATGAAAAACTGTTTTTT
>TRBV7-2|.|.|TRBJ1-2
CASSLGRTAYGYTF
TGTGCCAGCAGCTTAGGCAGGACAGCCTATGGCTACACCTTC